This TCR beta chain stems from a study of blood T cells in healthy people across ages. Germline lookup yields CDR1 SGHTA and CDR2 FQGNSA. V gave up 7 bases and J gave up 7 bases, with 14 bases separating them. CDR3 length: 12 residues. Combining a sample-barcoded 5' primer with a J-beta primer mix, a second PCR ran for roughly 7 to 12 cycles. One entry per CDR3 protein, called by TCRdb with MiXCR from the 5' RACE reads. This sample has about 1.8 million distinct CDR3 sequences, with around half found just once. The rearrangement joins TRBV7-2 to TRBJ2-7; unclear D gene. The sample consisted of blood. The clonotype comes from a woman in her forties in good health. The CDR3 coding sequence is TGTGCCAGCAACACTGGTTACAATGAGCAGTACTTC. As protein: CASNTGYNEQYF. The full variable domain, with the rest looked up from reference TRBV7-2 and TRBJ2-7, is GAGVSQSPSNKVTEKGKDVELRCDPISGHTALYWYRQSLGQGLEFLIYFQGNSAPDKSGLPSDRFSAERTGGSVSTLTIQRTQQEDSAVYLCASNTGYNEQYFGPGTRLTVT.